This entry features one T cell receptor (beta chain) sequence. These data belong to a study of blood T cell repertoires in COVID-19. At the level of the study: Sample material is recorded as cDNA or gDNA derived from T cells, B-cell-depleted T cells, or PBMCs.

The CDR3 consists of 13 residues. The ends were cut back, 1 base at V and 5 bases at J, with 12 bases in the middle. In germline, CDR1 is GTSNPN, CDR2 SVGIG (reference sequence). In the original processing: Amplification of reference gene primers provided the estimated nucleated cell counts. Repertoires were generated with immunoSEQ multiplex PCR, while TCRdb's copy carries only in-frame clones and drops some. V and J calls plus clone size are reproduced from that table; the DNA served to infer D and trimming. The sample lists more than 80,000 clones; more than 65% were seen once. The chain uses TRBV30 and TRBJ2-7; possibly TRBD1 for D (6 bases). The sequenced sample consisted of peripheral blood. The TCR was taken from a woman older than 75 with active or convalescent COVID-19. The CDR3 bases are TGTGCCTGGAGTGGTACAGGGTTGAACGAGCAGTACTTC. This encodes CAWSGTGLNEQYF.